Sequencing of this T cell receptor (beta chain) was carried out in a study of blood T cell repertoires in COVID-19 (dated by TCRdb to between 2020 and 2021). General notes on the study: The collaborator samples originated in the United States, Italy and Spain and spanned the acute and convalescent phases of COVID-19. A de-identified subject ID, COVID-19 status, age in years and sex were almost always included in the sample metadata. Subjects who had been exposed to COVID-19, were actively infected with it, or had recovered from it provided the deeply sampled blood TCRbeta repertoires that made up the dataset. The material from the prospective study consisted of cDNA or gDNA derived from T cells, B-cell-depleted T cells, or PBMCs. The samples were drawn from the first 160 participants of the ongoing ImmuneRACE study and from over a thousand subjects provided by 6 global collaborators. The repertoires were made available in a free public database intended to serve as a resource for research on the immune response to SARS-CoV-2. Where available, HLA class I and class II types were taken from metadata supplied by the sample provider and were not determined by assay-based typing.

General study outcomes and caveats: How much clinical and demographic metadata was included differed by source and by participant, and the metadata was provided uncurated.

TCRbeta CDR3 regions were amplified from genomic DNA using the immunoSEQ Assay, a bias-controlled multiplex PCR. On the study's bioinformatics: Nucleated cell counts per sample were estimated from amplification of reference gene primers within the assay. To quantify the absolute abundance of each unique TCRbeta CDR3 rearrangement, sequence reads were collapsed and filtered. For each sample, productive Simpson clonality was calculated as the square root of Simpson's diversity index over productive rearrangements. In its TCRdb copy, this immuneACCESS table keeps in-frame sequences only and misses some clones. Where compared with another copy, unresolved V genes explain less than half of these, and the others have no known cause. V, J and clone size are those of that table, while D and trimming were read from the DNA. The sample includes roughly 200,000 clones, with approximately 80% observed a single time. The ten top clones hold under 10% of the sample.

At one collaborating source in Seattle, patients were enrolled during active infection and were followed longitudinally through the course of disease. Whole blood was collected in K2EDTA tubes by collaborating institutions according to the institutions' own protocols. For TCRbeta analysis, collaborators shipped samples as frozen whole blood, isolated PBMCs, or DNA extracted from either of those sample types. Concerning this clone: Its antigen specificity is not known. One base away there is no much larger clone; base qualities are not given. Other nucleotide sequences from this sample produce the same CDR3.

V is shortened by 4 bases, J by 0 bases, and the region joining them spans 10 bases. Taken from cysteine to phenylalanine, the CDR3 has 15 residues. CDR3 DNA is the only sequence kept; it has 45 bases, read in frame from the first base. Reading the germline V gene (reference sequence) gives CDR1 LNHDA and CDR2 SQIVND. The sequence was obtained from a woman of 80 years or more with COVID-19, enrolled during active disease. Recombination connected TRBV19 to TRBJ1-5; the D gene lacks a confident call. What was sequenced was peripheral blood. The CDR3 protein sequence reads: CASSTTAYSNQPQHF. The DNA sequence reads TGTGCCAGTAGTACAACAGCATATAGCAATCAGCCCCAGCATTTT.